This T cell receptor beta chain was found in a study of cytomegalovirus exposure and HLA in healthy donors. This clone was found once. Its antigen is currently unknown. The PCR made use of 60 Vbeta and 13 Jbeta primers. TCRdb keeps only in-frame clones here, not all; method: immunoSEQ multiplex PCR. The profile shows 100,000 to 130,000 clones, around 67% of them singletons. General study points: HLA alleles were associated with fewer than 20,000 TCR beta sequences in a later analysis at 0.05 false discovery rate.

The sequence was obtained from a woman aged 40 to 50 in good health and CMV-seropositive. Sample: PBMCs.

The CDR3 region is CASSLSGASEAFF. CDR3 DNA sequence: TGTGCCAGCAGCTTGAGTGGGGCCTCTGAAGCTTTCTTT. V is TRBV5-4 and J is TRBJ1-1; TRBD1 might be the D (5 bases). Trimming cost V 1 base and J 6 bases, with 10 bases left between them. This CDR3 spans 13 amino acids. Germline assignment: CDR1 SGHNT and CDR2 YYREEE (reference sequence).